These T cell receptor beta chains were read from a single sample in a study of spatial heterogeneity in lung cancer. TCRdb redid the calling of the 5' RACE reads with MiXCR, one entry per CDR3 protein. The data contain 4,000 to 5,000 distinct CDR3 sequences, around 17% of them singletons. The source was normal lung tissue next to the tumor, collected at surgery. The receptors originated from a male donor with early-stage non-small cell lung cancer. Each CDR3 is given with its conserved first and last residue. Each record gives: clone size, J gene, D gene, V gene, CDR3 DNA, CDR3 protein. A D gene is named only where the DNA matches it firmly. Part of the rows lack a size; the others show once, few, many or a class for expanded clones.

>.|TRBJ2-1|TRBD1|TRBV11-2
TGTGCCAGCAGCTTGATGGGACAGGGGGCGCGCAATGAGCAGTTCTTC
CASSLMGQGARNEQFF
>.|TRBJ1-4|.|TRBV7-9
TGTGCCAGCAGCTTATTTTTTGGGGATCCTAATGAAAAACTGTTTTTT
CASSLFFGDPNEKLFF
>medium-sized|TRBJ2-7|.|TRBV1
TGCACCAGCAGCCAAGACGGAGACAGGGGGGGCGAGCAGTACTTC
CTSSQDGDRGGEQYF
>many|TRBJ2-5|TRBD1|TRBV7-6
TGTGCCAGCAGCTTAAGGGGGCGGCAAGAGACCCAGTACTTC
CASSLRGRQETQYF
>medium-sized|TRBJ1-5|.|TRBV6-6
TGTGCCAGCAGTTGGACCGAGGGCGATCAGCCCCAGCATTTT
CASSWTEGDQPQHF
>many|TRBJ2-1|.|TRBV28
TGTGCCAGCAGTTCTCAAAAGGGTAGGAGTGAAAATGAGCAGTTCTTC
CASSSQKGRSENEQFF
>medium-sized|TRBJ2-1|.|TRBV28
TGTGCCAGCAGTTTCGCCACGGATTATAATGAGCAGTTCTTC
CASSFATDYNEQFF
>medium-sized|TRBJ2-2|TRBD1|TRBV28
TGTGCCAGCAGCCCGGGACAGAGCACCGGGGAGCTGTTTTTT
CASSPGQSTGELFF
>few|TRBJ2-5|TRBD1|TRBV5-1
TGCGCCAGCAGCTTGGGTTCCACAGGGGCTGGGGAGACCCAGTACTTC
CASSLGSTGAGETQYF
>few|TRBJ2-5|.|TRBV29-1
TGCAGCGGAGGAGGATCGGCGGGGACCCAGTACTTC
CSGGGSAGTQYF
>.|TRBJ2-1|.|TRBV4-1
TGCGCCAGCAGCCAAGATACGGGACCCATGCGATCGGGGTTCTACAATGAGCAGTTCTTC
CASSQDTGPMRSGFYNEQFF
>medium-sized|TRBJ1-1|.|TRBV11-2
TGTGCCAGCAGCCCGGGCCAGGTGAACACTGAAGCTTTCTTT
CASSPGQVNTEAFF
>few|TRBJ2-2|.|TRBV7-3
TGTGCCAGCAGCTTAATCGGGGAGCAGGGGGAGCTGTTTTTT
CASSLIGEQGELFF
>medium-sized|TRBJ1-1|.|TRBV7-2
TGTGCCAGCAGCTTAGATGGGACCTCCGACACTGAAGCTTTCTTT
CASSLDGTSDTEAFF
>many|TRBJ2-1|TRBD2|TRBV7-2
TGTGCCAGCAGCCAAGGACTAGCGGGAGGTAATGAGCAGTTCTTC
CASSQGLAGGNEQFF
>medium-sized|TRBJ2-2|TRBD2|TRBV27
TGTGCCAGCAGTTTAGGGCTAGCGGGAGGGATAGGCACCGGGGAGCTGTTTTTT
CASSLGLAGGIGTGELFF
>many|TRBJ2-2|.|TRBV13
TGTGCCAGCAGCTTTAGGGACGGCCTCACCGGGGAGCTGTTTTTT
CASSFRDGLTGELFF
>many|TRBJ2-3|.|TRBV5-1
TGCGCCAGCAGCTTTCGGGAGCCTCGCACAGATACGCAGTATTTT
CASSFREPRTDTQYF
>many|TRBJ1-1|.|TRBV7-9
TGTGCCAGCAGCTCTGGGGGTAGTGACACTGAAGCTTTCTTT
CASSSGGSDTEAFF
>medium-sized|TRBJ2-1|TRBD1|TRBV5-1
TGCGCCAGCAGCCAGGGACAGGGGGAGGGTGAGCAGTTCTTC
CASSQGQGEGEQFF
>medium-sized|TRBJ2-2|TRBD2|TRBV5-1
TGCGCCAGCAGCCTGAACGGGGGGACGAACACCGGGGAGCTGTTTTTT
CASSLNGGTNTGELFF
>few|TRBJ2-2|.|TRBV4-1
TGCGCCAGCAGCCAAGAAAGGACAGCCACCGGGGAGCTGTTTTTT
CASSQERTATGELFF
>medium-sized|TRBJ2-2|.|TRBV2
TGTGCCAGCAGACGAGGCGGGGAGCTGTTTTTT
CASRRGGELFF
>medium-sized|TRBJ1-2|.|TRBV5-1
TGCGCCAGCAGCTTGGCGGGCAGGGGCTATGGCTACACCTTC
CASSLAGRGYGYTF
>medium-sized|TRBJ2-3|TRBD2|TRBV11-1
TGTGCCAGCAGCTTAGACGTCCCTAGCGGGAGGGCCGCAGATACGCAGTATTTT
CASSLDVPSGRAADTQYF
>medium-sized|TRBJ1-4|.|TRBV28
TGTGCCAGCAGTTTGTTGGGGGCGTTGGAAAAACTGTTTTTT
CASSLLGALEKLFF
>few|TRBJ2-1|TRBD2|TRBV7-9
TGTGCCAGCAGCTCGGGGACTAGCGGGAGTGTGAATGAGCAGTTCTTC
CASSSGTSGSVNEQFF
>medium-sized|TRBJ2-3|TRBD2|TRBV7-2
TGTGCCAGCAGCTCTAGCGGGAGAGGGAGAGATACGCAGTATTTT
CASSSSGRGRDTQYF
>medium-sized|TRBJ1-1|.|TRBV30
TGTGCCTGGAATATCGGTCTATCCTCTAACACTGAAGCTTTCTTT
CAWNIGLSSNTEAFF
>medium-sized|TRBJ1-1|.|TRBV7-2
TGTGCCAGCAGCTTAGAGGGGGACATGAACACTGAAGCTTTCTTT
CASSLEGDMNTEAFF
>.|TRBJ2-3|.|TRBV7-3
TGTGCCAGCAGCCCAGTCGGGGGAACAGATACGCAGTATTTT
CASSPVGGTDTQYF
>few|TRBJ2-3|.|TRBV5-1
TGCGCCAGCAGCTTGATGGGGGCGAGAGTAGATACGCAGTATTTT
CASSLMGARVDTQYF
>.|TRBJ2-7|TRBD1|TRBV29-1
TGCAGCGCCCTTCGACAGGGGGGCTACGAGCAGTACTTC
CSALRQGGYEQYF
>medium-sized|TRBJ2-7|.|TRBV25-1
TGTGCCAGCAGTGATCAAGGGGCAGTGCAGTACTTC
CASSDQGAVQYF
>medium-sized|TRBJ1-1|.|TRBV19
TGTGCCAGTGGACGGGGAGGGAACACTGAAGCTTTCTTT
CASGRGGNTEAFF
>few|TRBJ1-3|.|TRBV19
TGTGCCAGTAGTCCTCGGGGAGTTGTCTCTGGAAACACCATATATTTT
CASSPRGVVSGNTIYF
>large|TRBJ2-3|TRBD2|TRBV7-2
TGTGCCAGCAGCAGCGGGGCCCTCCAGAGGGATACGCAGTATTTT
CASSSGALQRDTQYF